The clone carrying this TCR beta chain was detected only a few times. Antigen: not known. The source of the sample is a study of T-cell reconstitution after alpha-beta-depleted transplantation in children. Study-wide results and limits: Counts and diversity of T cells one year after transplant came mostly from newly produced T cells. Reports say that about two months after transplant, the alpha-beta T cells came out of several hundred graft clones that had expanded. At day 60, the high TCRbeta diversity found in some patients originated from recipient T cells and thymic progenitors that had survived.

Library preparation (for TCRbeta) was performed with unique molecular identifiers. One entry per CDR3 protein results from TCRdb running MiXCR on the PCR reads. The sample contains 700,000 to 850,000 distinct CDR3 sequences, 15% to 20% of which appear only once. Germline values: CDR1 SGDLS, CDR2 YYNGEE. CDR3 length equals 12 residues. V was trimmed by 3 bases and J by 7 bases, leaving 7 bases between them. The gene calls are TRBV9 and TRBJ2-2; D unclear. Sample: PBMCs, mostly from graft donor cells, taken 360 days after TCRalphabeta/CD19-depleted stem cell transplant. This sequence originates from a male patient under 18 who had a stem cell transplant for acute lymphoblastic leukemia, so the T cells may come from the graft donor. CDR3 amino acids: CASSEGLGELFF. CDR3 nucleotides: TGTGCCAGCAGCGAGGGCCTCGGGGAGCTGTTTTTT. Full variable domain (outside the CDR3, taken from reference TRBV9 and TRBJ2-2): DSGVTQTPKHLITATGQRVTLRCSPRSGDLSVYWYQQSLDQGLQFLIQYYNGEERAKGNILERFSAQQFPDLHSELNLSSLELGDSALYFCASSEGLGELFFGEGSRLTVL.